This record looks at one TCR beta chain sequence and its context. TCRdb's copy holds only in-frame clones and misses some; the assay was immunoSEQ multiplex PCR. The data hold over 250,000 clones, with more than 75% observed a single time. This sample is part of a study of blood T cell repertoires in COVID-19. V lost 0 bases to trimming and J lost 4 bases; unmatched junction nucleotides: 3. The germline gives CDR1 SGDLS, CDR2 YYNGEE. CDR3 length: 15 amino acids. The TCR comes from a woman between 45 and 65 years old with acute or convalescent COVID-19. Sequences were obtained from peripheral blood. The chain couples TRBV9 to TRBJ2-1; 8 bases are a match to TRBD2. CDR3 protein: CASSVGSSGYNEQFF. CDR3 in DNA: TGTGCCAGCAGCGTAGGTTCTAGCGGGTACAATGAGCAGTTCTTC.